This T cell receptor (beta chain) was sequenced during a study of cytomegalovirus exposure and HLA in healthy donors. Across the whole study: The use of the same platform for the 95 to 150 validation repertoires and the 600 to 800 first-cohort repertoires was reported by a later analysis.

Details on this clone: Its antigen is unknown.

Findings of the study overall: The listing of roughly 160 TCR beta chains classed them as cytomegalovirus-associated. A subsequent analysis found that TCR clusters from the first cohort also tended to co-occur in the 90 to 150 validation repertoires, with around 94% of cluster scores above 0.

TCRdb keeps only in-frame clones here, not all; method: immunoSEQ multiplex PCR. In the table there are 190,000 or so clones, 84% of which are singletons. The CDR3 spans 16 residues. Germline V lookup: CDR1 SGHRS, CDR2 YFSETQ. V gave up 4 bases and J gave up 4 bases, with 17 bases separating them. Separation from the approximately 710-subject first cohort characterized the roughly 110-subject validation cohort, to which the donors belonged. The V call is TRBV5-1, the J call TRBJ2-2, with a possible D match to TRBD1 (6 bases). The sequence was obtained from a woman in her late teens or twenties in good health and CMV-seropositive. Sequenced material: PBMCs. Written as DNA, the CDR3 is TGCGCCAGCAGCGCCACCGGGACACCAGGCACCGGGGAGCTGTTTTTT. It codes for CASSATGTPGTGELFF. Using reference TRBV5-1 and TRBJ2-2 for the parts outside the CDR3, the full variable domain is KAGVTQTPRYLIKTRGQQVTLSCSPISGHRSVSWYQQTPGQGLQFLFEYFSETQRNKGNFPGRFSGRQFSNSRSEMNVSTLELGDSALYLCASSATGTPGTGELFFGEGSRLTVL.